This paragraph reports one T cell receptor (beta chain). Its specificity is not known. This sample was included in a study of OX40 agonist ivuxolimab in advanced cancers. Study at large: Patient treatment consisted of intravenous ivuxolimab administration every 2 weeks at 0.01 to 10 mg/kg.

The method was immunoSEQ multiplex PCR; TCRdb's version includes in-frame clones alone and lacks a portion of them. The sample consists of roughly 100,000 clones, 91% of them appearing once. General observations from the study: It was not determined which antigens were specifically recognized by the peripheral T cells that had undergone clonal expansion.

The TCR was taken from an adult with an advanced solid tumor such as melanoma, head and neck, liver or kidney cancer. This sample comprised CD4+ or CD8+ T cells sorted from blood, obtained in a trial of the OX40 agonist ivuxolimab.

CDR3: CASSLGGTGYEQYF. DNA for the CDR3: TGTGCCAGCAGCTTAGGCGGGACAGGGTACGAGCAGTACTTC. The chain links TRBV7-2 to TRBJ2-7; 9 bases match TRBD1. Looked up from germline, CDR1 is SGHTA and CDR2 is FQGNSA. Trimming at V came to 1 base and at J to 4 bases, leaving 2 bases not matched to a gene. The CDR3 extends over 14 amino acids. The variable domain in full, with the rest retrieved from reference TRBV7-2 and TRBJ2-7, is GAGVSQSPSNKVTEKGKDVELRCDPISGHTALYWYRQSLGQGLEFLIYFQGNSAPDKSGLPSDRFSAERTGGSVSTLTIQRTQQEDSAVYLCASSLGGTGYEQYFGPGTRLTVT.